This entry is about one TCR beta chain. As yet, its antigen is unknown. These data belong to a study of T-cell memory formation after mild COVID-19. Study at large: Across donors, TCR clusters were largely donor specific.

Broader study findings: Pre-infection memory contained some responding clones, which suggested that cross-reactive memory had joined.

Germline CDR1 is MGHRA and CDR2 is YSYEKL. The ends lost 0 bases at V and 9 bases at J; junction bases unmatched: 6. The CDR3 spans 16 residues. TCRdb reanalysed the 5' RACE reads using MiXCR and keeps one entry per CDR3 protein. The sample lists roughly 350,000 distinct CDR3 sequences; around 27% were seen once. This chain joins TRBV4-1 and TRBJ2-1; 12 nucleotides agree with TRBD2. The source of this sequence is an adult woman who had mild COVID-19 (a few samples of this study predate the infection). Cell type and time point are not known. The sample comprised PBMCs or a T cell subset sorted from them (not recorded which). The CDR3 is CASSQEALAGGFEQFF. The DNA for the CDR3 is TGCGCCAGCAGCCAAGAGGCACTAGCGGGGGGTTTTGAGCAGTTCTTC.